The present T cell receptor (beta chain) was sequenced within a study of regulatory T cells in long-lasting Graves disease. Arm-PCR of CDR3 regions and iRepertoire HTBI primers were used to build TCR beta libraries. Using its own MiXCR run on the multiplex PCR reads, TCRdb lists one record per CDR3 protein. Seen here are a few hundred thousand distinct CDR3 sequences, 16% observed once, and the top ten hold just under 30%. J gave up 1 base and V 3 bases, and 4 bases lay outside the gene matches. CDR3 length: 15 residues. Germline assignment: CDR1 SGDLS and CDR2 YYNGEE. The time point was: newly diagnosed GD, antithyroid drugs for less than 3 months. After RNA was extracted from PBMCs, the TCR library was made from it. These sequences were also reported in another study, on T cells in Graves' hyperthyroidism and ophthalmopathy. That paper adds: With the HTBI primer set, the TCR CDR3 went through a first round of RT-PCR. Most clonotypes expanded in thyroid above 0.001 were likewise present in blood.

This material consisted of peripheral blood mononuclear cells (PBMCs), taken at new diagnosis, from a patient treated with antithyroid drugs. The gene calls are TRBV9 and TRBJ1-2; 9 positions agree with TRBD1. This clonotype was sampled from a man between 40 and 49 years old with Graves disease. The CDR3 loop reads CASSATGQGNYGYTF. CDR3 in DNA: TGTGCCAGCAGCGCAACGGGACAGGGTAACTATGGCTACACCTTC.